The 30 T cell receptor beta chains in this list originate from one sample, sequenced in a study of cytomegalovirus exposure and HLA in healthy donors. Primers included in the PCR were 60 Vbeta and 13 Jbeta primers. Profiling relied on immunoSEQ multiplex PCR, and the TCRdb table lists in-frame clones only, not all of them. The table lists 130,000 or so clones, 60% to 80% of them singletons. The source material was PBMCs. The receptors were sampled from a man aged 35 to 55 in good health and CMV-seronegative.

A few counts support this clone. V and J are TRBV5-6 and TRBJ1-2; TRBD1 is a possible D gene (6 bases). Trimming stripped 4 bases from V and 8 bases from J, with 15 bases between. Per germline, CDR1 SGHDT and CDR2 YYEEEE. There are 13 residues in the CDR3. DNA of the CDR3: TGTGCCAGCAGCGTGGACAGCACCTACGGCTACACCTTC. Amino acid sequence: CASSVDSTYGYTF.

The chain carries TRBV9 and TRBJ2-1, with D possibly being TRBD1 (5 bases). The length of the CDR3 is 15 residues. The germline V gene encodes CDR1 SGDLS and CDR2 YYNGEE. V shed 2 bases and J shed 0 bases, with 9 bases lying between them. The CDR3 coding sequence is TGTGCCAGCAGCGTCTTAGGGGACTCCTACAATGAGCAGTTCTTC. It translates to CASSVLGDSYNEQFF.

The J gene is TRBJ1-1, the V gene TRBV7-3; D perhaps matches TRBD1 (5 bases). The germline CDR1 and CDR2 sequences are SGHTA and FQGTGA. CDR3 size: 15 residues. Trimming removed 5 bases from V and 2 bases from J, with 15 bases in between. As DNA, the CDR3 is TGTGCCAGCAGCCCCGATGGGCAGGGCAACACTGAAGCTTTCTTT. Amino acids: CASSPDGQGNTEAFF. The complete variable domain, with remaining parts taken from reference TRBV7-3 and TRBJ1-1, reads GAGVSQTPSNKVTEKGKYVELRCDPISGHTALYWYRQSLGQGPEFLIYFQGTGAADDSGLPNDRFFAVRPEGSVSTLKIQRTERGDSAVYLCASSPDGQGNTEAFFGQGTRLTVV.

V usage is TRBV27 and J usage is TRBJ1-6; D might be TRBD1 (6 bases). The V end was cut by 7 bases, the J end by 8 bases, with 12 bases between. CDR1 and CDR2 (germline): MNHEY, SMNVEV (reference sequence). This CDR3 contains 13 residues. The chain's CDR3 is CASTGGRDSPLHF. The CDR3 DNA reads as TGTGCCAGCACGGGGGGGCGGGATTCACCCCTCCACTTT.

This clone has just one count. The chain is built from TRBV4-2 and TRBJ1-1; 8 nucleotides agree with TRBD1. Germline CDR1 and CDR2: LGHNA and YNFKEQ. J gave up 7 bases and V 3 bases, and 4 bases lay outside the gene matches. There are 13 residues in the CDR3. The CDR3 region has the DNA TGTGCCAGCAGCCAGGAGACAGGGGATGAAGCTTTCTTT. Amino acid sequence: CASSQETGDEAFF.

The chain carries TRBV4-1 and TRBJ2-1, with 9 bases fitting TRBD2. The J segment lost 3 bases and the V segment lost 4 bases, leaving 10 bases of the junction unmatched. Looked up from germline, CDR1 is MGHRA and CDR2 is YSYEKL. The CDR3 extends over 17 amino acids. The CDR3 DNA reads TGCGCCAGCAGCCCTCTCGAGGGTAGCGGGGGCTACAATGAGCAGTTCTTC. This gives the protein CASSPLEGSGGYNEQFF.

There are a few counts of this clone. The chain joins TRBV4-1 to TRBJ2-7, with 7 bases matching TRBD1. CDR3 length: 15 residues. Looked up from germline, CDR1 is MGHRA and CDR2 is YSYEKL. Unmatched junction bases numbered 7, after V lost 3 bases and J lost 2 bases. In DNA form, the CDR3 reads TGCGCCAGCAGCCAGCAAAACAGGGGACCCTACGAGCAGTACTTC. Translating gives CASSQQNRGPYEQYF.

V and J are TRBV9 and TRBJ2-2; D possibly corresponds to TRBD2 (5 bases). CDR1 and CDR2 from the germline V gene are SGDLS and YYNGEE. Trimming took off 2 bases at V and 3 bases at J, with 14 bases between the two ends. This CDR3 comprises 16 residues. As DNA, the CDR3 is TGTGCCAGCAGCGTTGACCCTCGGGGTGACACCGGGGAGCTGTTTTTT. Translating it yields CASSVDPRGDTGELFF.

The chain has TRBV28 and TRBJ2-1, with 9 bases matching TRBD1. V lost 7 bases and J lost 1; bases outside the gene matches: 8. Looked up from germline, CDR1 is MDHEN and CDR2 is SYDVKM. The CDR3 loop spans 16 amino acids. CDR3 residues: CASTVGGTGSYNEQFF. CDR3 nucleotides: TGTGCCAGCACCGTTGGTGGGACAGGGTCCTACAATGAGCAGTTCTTC.

This clone showed up just a few times. This sequence joins TRBV7-2 and TRBJ1-2, with a possible D match to TRBD1 (5 bases). V was pared by 1 base and J by 5 bases, with 14 bases between. The CDR3 runs to 15 residues. Germline V gene data show CDR1 as SGHTA and CDR2 as FQGNSA. CDR3 coding DNA: TGTGCCAGCAGCTTAGGCAACCAGGGTCGGTATGGCTACACCTTC. It codes for CASSLGNQGRYGYTF.

This chain links TRBV28 with TRBJ1-2; D unclear. This CDR3 contains 15 residues. CDR1 MDHEN and CDR2 SYDVKM come from the germline V gene. The V and J ends lost 4 bases and 3 bases respectively, with 15 bases between them. The CDR3 DNA is TGTGCCAGCAGTTCCCCGAATCGAGGCGACTATGGCTACACCTTC. Residues: CASSSPNRGDYGYTF.

CDR3 protein: CATSGGSYEQYF. CDR3 sequence (DNA): TGTGCCACATCCGGCGGGTCCTACGAGCAGTACTTC. The J gene is TRBJ2-7, the V gene TRBV19, with D maybe TRBD2 (5 bases). The CDR3 extends over 12 amino acids. Germline V gene data show CDR1 as LNHDA and CDR2 as SQIVND (reference sequence). Between the trimmed V and J ends, which lost 10 bases and 1 base, there was a span of 11 bases.

V usage is TRBV2 and J usage is TRBJ1-1; weak D call: TRBD1 (6 bases). The CDR3 loop spans 12 amino acids. The V gene lost 11 bases and the J gene lost 3 bases, with 13 bases spanning the gap. CDR1 SNHLY and CDR2 FYNNEI come from the germline V gene. CDR3 sequence (DNA): TGTGCCCGCCGGGACACCCACACTGAAGCTTTCTTT. This encodes CARRDTHTEAFF.

Concerning this clone itself: Other DNA sequences in this sample translate to the same CDR3. The chain joins TRBV18 to TRBJ2-5; 7 bases are shared with TRBD1. V lost 3 bases, J lost 2 bases, and 0 bases stayed unmatched. The CDR3 is 13 amino acids. Germline CDR1 and CDR2: KGHSH and LQKENI. CDR3 residues: CASSPGQQETQYF. The CDR3 bases are TGTGCCAGCTCACCGGGACAGCAAGAGACCCAGTACTTC.

The CDR3 reads CASSFIAGTGGTEAFF. For the CDR3, the DNA is TGCGCCAGCAGCTTTATCGCCGGGACAGGGGGGACTGAAGCTTTCTTT. This chain connects TRBV5-1 to TRBJ1-1; 11 bases align to TRBD1. Germline CDR1 is SGHRS and CDR2 is YFSETQ. The V segment lost 2 bases and the J segment 5 bases; nucleotides outside the gene matches: 8. This CDR3 is 16 amino acids long.

The chain combines TRBV18 with TRBJ1-3, with D possibly TRBD1 on 5 matching bases. V was cut by 6 bases and J by 2 bases, with 11 bases left in between. The germline V gene has CDR1 KGHSH and CDR2 LQKENI. This CDR3 region has 14 residues. The CDR3 DNA sequence: TGTGCCAGCTCCACCGGGGGTGCTGGAAACACCATATATTTT. As protein: CASSTGGAGNTIYF.

The chain uses TRBV7-3 and TRBJ1-2; 7 positions match TRBD1. Germline V gene data show CDR1 as SGHTA and CDR2 as FQGTGA. The V gene end was trimmed by 1 base and the J gene end by 0 bases; junction bases not matched to a gene: 11. This CDR3 is 18 amino acids long. The CDR3 spells CASSLRSTGTLANYGYTF. CDR3 coding DNA: TGTGCCAGCAGCTTAAGGTCGACAGGGACCCTAGCTAACTATGGCTACACCTTC.

This chain uses TRBV2 with TRBJ1-1; weak D call: TRBD1 (5 bases). Germline V CDR1 and CDR2: SNHLY, FYNNEI. The CDR3 runs to 12 residues. Trimming removed 7 bases at V and 4 bases at J, with 10 bases between. Written as DNA, the CDR3 is TGTGCCAGCATGCAGGGCGTCACTGAAGCTTTCTTT. Residues: CASMQGVTEAFF.

This clone was detected only a few times. The chain recombines TRBV5-1 with TRBJ2-6; 10 bases fit TRBD1. Germline trimming cut 4 bases from V and 2 bases from J; bases unmatched to any gene: 9. The CDR3 length is 18 residues. In germline, CDR1 is SGHRS, CDR2 YFSETQ. CDR3 region: CASSPWTGGLAGANVLTF. The CDR3 region has the DNA TGCGCCAGCAGCCCGTGGACAGGGGGACTGGCTGGGGCCAACGTCCTGACTTTC.

The chain couples TRBV30 to TRBJ1-6; 7 positions agree with TRBD1. The CDR3 contains 14 residues. Germline V gene data show CDR1 as GTSNPN and CDR2 as SVGIG (reference sequence). V lost 0 bases, J lost 6 bases, and 2 bases stayed unmatched. The CDR3 coding sequence is TGTGCCTGGAGTGTGGCAGGGGGTAATTCACCCCTCCACTTT. Its protein is CAWSVAGGNSPLHF.

The chain has TRBV28 and TRBJ1-1; D possibly corresponds to TRBD1 (5 bases). The V and J ends lost 0 bases and 3 bases respectively, with 8 bases between them. From germline, CDR1 is MDHEN and CDR2 SYDVKM. The CDR3 runs 14 residues. In DNA, the CDR3 is TGTGCCAGCAGTTTATGGGCAGGGTACACTGAAGCTTTCTTT. Its protein is CASSLWAGYTEAFF.

This clone was recorded once. The chain uses TRBV29-1 and TRBJ1-5, with D perhaps matching TRBD1 (5 bases). The germline CDR1 and CDR2 sequences are SQVTM and ANQGSEA. This CDR3 has 12 residues. Trimming took off 4 bases at V and 5 bases at J, with 9 bases between the two ends. CDR3 in DNA: TGCAGCGTTGGGGGCGTGGATCAGCCCCAGCATTTT. Its translation: CSVGGVDQPQHF.

The rearrangement uses TRBV6-1 and TRBJ1-2, with D possibly being TRBD1 (5 bases). The CDR3 contains 13 residues. Trimming removed 8 bases at V and 8 bases at J, with 18 bases between. Germline loops: CDR1 MNHNS, CDR2 SASEGT. CDR3 DNA sequence: TGTGCCAGCCAAAACAGGCTAAACCTCGGCTACACCTTC. Residues: CASQNRLNLGYTF.

The CDR3 spells CASSLTGADEQYF. For the CDR3, the DNA is TGTGCCAGCAGTCTGACAGGGGCCGACGAGCAGTACTTC. The chain is built from TRBV6-6 and TRBJ2-7, with 8 bases fitting TRBD1. The junction had 5 bases not matched to a gene; V was cut back by 5 bases and J by 5 bases. This CDR3 comprises 13 residues. Germline assignment: CDR1 MNHNY and CDR2 SVGAGI (reference sequence).

The J gene is TRBJ2-5, the V gene TRBV7-8, with a tentative D call TRBD2 (6 bases). Deletions cut 0 bases from V and 5 bases from J, with 13 bases between. The CDR3 has 15 residues. Germline V gene lookup returns CDR1 SGHVS and CDR2 FQNEAQ. The CDR3 spells CASSLAEGWRETQYF. In nucleotides, the CDR3 is TGTGCCAGCAGCTTAGCGGAGGGTTGGAGGGAGACCCAGTACTTC.

The chain couples TRBV7-9 to TRBJ2-4; 7 bases match TRBD1. The CDR3 covers 17 residues. The V segment lost 5 bases and the J segment 0 bases; nucleotides outside the gene matches: 10. Germline loops: CDR1 SEHNR, CDR2 FQNEAQ (reference sequence). The CDR3 here is CASSPWTGKLAKNIQYF. CDR3 bases: TGTGCCAGCAGCCCCTGGACAGGAAAACTAGCCAAAAACATTCAGTACTTC.

The J gene is TRBJ1-6, the V gene TRBV5-4, with D perhaps matching TRBD1 (6 bases). Germline assignment: CDR1 SGHNT and CDR2 YYREEE (reference sequence). CDR3 length equals 17 residues. V shed 0 bases and J shed 8 bases, with 18 bases lying between them. The CDR3 spells CASSLAGRGGAHSPLHF. The CDR3 DNA follows: TGTGCCAGCAGCTTGGCCGGGAGGGGGGGTGCCCATTCACCCCTCCACTTT.

The V gene is TRBV9, the J gene TRBJ2-7, with D tentatively TRBD1 (5 bases). The V end lost 0 bases, the J end lost 0 bases, and 7 bases lay between the germline ends. The CDR3 consists of 14 residues. Germline V gene data show CDR1 as SGDLS and CDR2 as YYNGEE. This chain's CDR3 is CASSVVGDSYEQYF. CDR3 bases: TGTGCCAGCAGCGTAGTAGGGGACTCCTACGAGCAGTACTTC.

This rearrangement joins TRBV27 to TRBJ2-1; a weak D match, TRBD2 (5 bases). With 4 bases removed from V and 0 bases from J, the gap between germline ends came to 13 bases. Germline V CDR1 and CDR2: MNHEY, SMNVEV (reference sequence). The CDR3 runs 16 residues. The CDR3 nucleotides read TGTGCCAGCAGTTCTCCCTTGAGGGCCTCCTACAATGAGCAGTTCTTC. As protein: CASSSPLRASYNEQFF.

The chain employs TRBV7-2 and TRBJ2-1, with D perhaps matching TRBD1 (5 bases). The CDR3 runs to 15 residues. From germline, CDR1 is SGHTA and CDR2 FQGNSA. V lost 6 bases, J lost 3 bases, and 15 bases lay in between. The CDR3 sequence: CASRPTVLSYNEQFF. The CDR3 DNA is TGTGCCAGCAGACCGACAGTTCTCAGCTACAATGAGCAGTTCTTC. Supplemented by reference TRBV7-2 and TRBJ2-1, the full variable domain reads GAGVSQSPSNKVTEKGKDVELRCDPISGHTALYWYRQSLGQGLEFLIYFQGNSAPDKSGLPSDRFSAERTGGSVSTLTIQRTQQEDSAVYLCASRPTVLSYNEQFFGPGTRLTVL.